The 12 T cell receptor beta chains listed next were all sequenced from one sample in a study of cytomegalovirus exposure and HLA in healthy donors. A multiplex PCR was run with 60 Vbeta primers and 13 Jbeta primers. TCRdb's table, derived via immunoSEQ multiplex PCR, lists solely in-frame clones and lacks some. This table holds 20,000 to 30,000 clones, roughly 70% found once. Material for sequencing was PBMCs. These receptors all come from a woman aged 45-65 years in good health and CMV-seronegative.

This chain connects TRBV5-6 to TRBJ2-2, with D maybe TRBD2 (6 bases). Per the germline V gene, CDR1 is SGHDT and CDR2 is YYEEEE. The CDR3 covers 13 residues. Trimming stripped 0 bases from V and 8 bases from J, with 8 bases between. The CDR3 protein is CASSLAGGGELFF. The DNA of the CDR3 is TGTGCCAGCAGCTTGGCCGGGGGAGGGGAGCTGTTTTTT. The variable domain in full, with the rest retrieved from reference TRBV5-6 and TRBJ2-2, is DAGVTQSPTHLIKTRGQQVTLRCSPKSGHDTVSWYQQALGQGPQFIFQYYEEEERQRGNFPDRFSGHQFPNYSSELNVNALLLGDSALYLCASSLAGGGELFFGEGSRLTVL.

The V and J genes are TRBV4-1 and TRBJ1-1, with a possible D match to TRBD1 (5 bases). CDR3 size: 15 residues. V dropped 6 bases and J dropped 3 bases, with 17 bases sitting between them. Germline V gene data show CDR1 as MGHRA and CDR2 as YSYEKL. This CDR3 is CASRTREGGDTEAFF. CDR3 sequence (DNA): TGCGCCAGCAGGACAAGAGAGGGAGGGGACACTGAAGCTTTCTTT.

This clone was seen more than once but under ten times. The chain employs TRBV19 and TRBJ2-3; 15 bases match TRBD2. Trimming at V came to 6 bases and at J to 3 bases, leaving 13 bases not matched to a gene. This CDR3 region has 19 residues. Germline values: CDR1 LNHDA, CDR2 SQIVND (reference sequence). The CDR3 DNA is TGTGCCAGTAGCCCTCCTCGGACTAGCGGGAGGGCCTGGACAGATACGCAGTATTTT. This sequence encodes CASSPPRTSGRAWTDTQYF.

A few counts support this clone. The CDR3 spells CASSYTGTDTQYF. CDR3 bases: TGTGCCAGCAGTTACACGGGCACAGATACGCAGTATTTT. The chain couples TRBV6-5 to TRBJ2-3; D unresolved. The ends were cut back, 2 bases at V and 1 base at J, with 4 bases in the middle. Per the germline V gene, CDR1 is MNHEY and CDR2 is SVGAGI. CDR3 size: 13 residues.

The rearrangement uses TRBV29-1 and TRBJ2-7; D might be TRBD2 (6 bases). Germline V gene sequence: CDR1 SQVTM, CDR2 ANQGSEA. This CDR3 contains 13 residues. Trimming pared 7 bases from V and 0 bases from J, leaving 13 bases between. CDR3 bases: TGCAGCGCCCAGCCCGGGAGCTCCTACGAGCAGTACTTC. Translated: CSAQPGSSYEQYF.

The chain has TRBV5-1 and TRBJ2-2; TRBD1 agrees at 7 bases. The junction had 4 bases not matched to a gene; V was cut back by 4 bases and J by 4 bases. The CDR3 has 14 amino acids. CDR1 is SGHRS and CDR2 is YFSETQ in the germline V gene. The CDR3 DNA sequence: TGCGCCAGCAGCGTATACAGGGGCACCGGGGAGCTGTTTTTT. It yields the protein CASSVYRGTGELFF.

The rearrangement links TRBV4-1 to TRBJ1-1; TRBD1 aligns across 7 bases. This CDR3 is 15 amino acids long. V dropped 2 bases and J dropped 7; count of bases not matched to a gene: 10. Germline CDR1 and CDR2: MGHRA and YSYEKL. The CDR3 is CASSQLPGQSNEAFF. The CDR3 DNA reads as TGCGCCAGCAGCCAATTACCGGGACAGAGTAATGAAGCTTTCTTT.

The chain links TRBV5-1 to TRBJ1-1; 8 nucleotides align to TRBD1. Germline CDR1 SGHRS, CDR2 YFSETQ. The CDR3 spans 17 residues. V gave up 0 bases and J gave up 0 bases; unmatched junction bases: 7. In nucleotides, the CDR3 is TGCGCCAGCAGCTTGGCGGGACAGGACAGCATGAACACTGAAGCTTTCTTT. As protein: CASSLAGQDSMNTEAFF.

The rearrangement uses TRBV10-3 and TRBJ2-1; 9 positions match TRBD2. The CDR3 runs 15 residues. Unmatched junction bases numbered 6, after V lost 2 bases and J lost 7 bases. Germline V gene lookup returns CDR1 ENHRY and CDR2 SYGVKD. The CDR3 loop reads CAISEEVSGGNEQFF. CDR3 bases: TGTGCCATCAGTGAGGAGGTTAGCGGGGGTAATGAGCAGTTCTTC.

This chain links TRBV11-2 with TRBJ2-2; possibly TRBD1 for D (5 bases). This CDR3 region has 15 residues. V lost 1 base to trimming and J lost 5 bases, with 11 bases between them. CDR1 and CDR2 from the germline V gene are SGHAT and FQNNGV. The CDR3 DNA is TGTGCCAGCAGCTTAGTTAGGGGTGGGACCGGGGAGCTGTTTTTT. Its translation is CASSLVRGGTGELFF.

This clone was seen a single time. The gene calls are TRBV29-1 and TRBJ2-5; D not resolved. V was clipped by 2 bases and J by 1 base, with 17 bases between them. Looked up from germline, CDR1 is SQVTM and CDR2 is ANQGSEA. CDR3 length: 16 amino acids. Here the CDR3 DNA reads TGCAGCGTTGAAAACTGGTATGTTGCGGCCCAAGAGACCCAGTACTTC. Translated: CSVENWYVAAQETQYF.

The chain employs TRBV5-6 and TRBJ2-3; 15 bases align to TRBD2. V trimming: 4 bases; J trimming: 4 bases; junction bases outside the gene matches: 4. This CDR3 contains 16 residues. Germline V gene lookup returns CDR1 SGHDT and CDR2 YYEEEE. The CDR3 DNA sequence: TGTGCCAGCAGCCTGGGACTAGCGGGGGGAGCAGATACGCAGTATTTT. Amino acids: CASSLGLAGGADTQYF.